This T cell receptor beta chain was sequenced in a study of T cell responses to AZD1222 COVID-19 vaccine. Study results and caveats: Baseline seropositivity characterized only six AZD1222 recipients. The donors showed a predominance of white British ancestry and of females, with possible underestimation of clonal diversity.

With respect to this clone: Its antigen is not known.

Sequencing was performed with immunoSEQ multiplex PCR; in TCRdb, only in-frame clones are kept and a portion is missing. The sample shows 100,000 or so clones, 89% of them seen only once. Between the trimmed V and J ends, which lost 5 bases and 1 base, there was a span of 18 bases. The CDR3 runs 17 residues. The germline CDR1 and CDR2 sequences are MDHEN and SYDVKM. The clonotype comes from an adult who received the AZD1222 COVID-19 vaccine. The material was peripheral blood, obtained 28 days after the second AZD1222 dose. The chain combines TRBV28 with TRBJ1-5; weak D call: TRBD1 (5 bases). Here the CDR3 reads CASSPGGGLVSNQPQHF. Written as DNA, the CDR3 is TGTGCCAGCAGTCCAGGCGGGGGACTAGTGAGCAATCAGCCCCAGCATTTT.